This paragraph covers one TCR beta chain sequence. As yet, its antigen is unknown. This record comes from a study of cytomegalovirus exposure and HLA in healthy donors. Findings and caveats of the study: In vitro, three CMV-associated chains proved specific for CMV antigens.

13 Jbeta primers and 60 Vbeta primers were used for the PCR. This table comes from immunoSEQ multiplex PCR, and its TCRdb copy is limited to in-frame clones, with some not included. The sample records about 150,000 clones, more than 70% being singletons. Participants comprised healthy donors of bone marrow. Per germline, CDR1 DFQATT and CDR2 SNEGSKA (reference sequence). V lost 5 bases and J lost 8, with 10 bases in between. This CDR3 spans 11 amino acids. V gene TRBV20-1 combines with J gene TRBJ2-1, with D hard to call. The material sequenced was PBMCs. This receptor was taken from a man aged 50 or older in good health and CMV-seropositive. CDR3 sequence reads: CSAESGDEQFF. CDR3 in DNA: TGCAGTGCTGAATCTGGAGATGAGCAGTTCTTC.